These 2 T cell receptor beta chains were sequenced from one sample in a study of cytomegalovirus exposure and HLA in healthy donors. This PCR relied on a set of 60 Vbeta primers and 13 Jbeta primers. Some clones are missing from TCRdb's copy, which holds only in-frame ones; the method was immunoSEQ multiplex PCR. The sample records some 180,000 clones, 80% being singletons. Material: PBMCs. The receptors derive from a woman aged 25 to 45 in good health and CMV-seronegative.

This chain joins TRBV2 and TRBJ2-7; perhaps TRBD1 as D (5 bases). From germline, CDR1 is SNHLY and CDR2 FYNNEI. V lost 7 bases to trimming and J lost 3 bases, with 13 bases between them. CDR3 length equals 13 residues. CDR3 in DNA: TGTGCCAGCACCTTGGACACTCACTACGAGCAGTACTTC. Translation gives CASTLDTHYEQYF.

This clone has only one observation. The chain has TRBV2 and TRBJ1-5; D is uncertain. Germline lookup yields CDR1 SNHLY and CDR2 FYNNEI. The CDR3 is made up of 14 amino acids. The V end lost 6 bases, the J end lost 0 bases, and 9 bases lay between the germline ends. The CDR3, as DNA: TGTGCCAGCAGCCAGGATTATAGCAATCAGCCCCAGCATTTT. Translating it yields CASSQDYSNQPQHF.